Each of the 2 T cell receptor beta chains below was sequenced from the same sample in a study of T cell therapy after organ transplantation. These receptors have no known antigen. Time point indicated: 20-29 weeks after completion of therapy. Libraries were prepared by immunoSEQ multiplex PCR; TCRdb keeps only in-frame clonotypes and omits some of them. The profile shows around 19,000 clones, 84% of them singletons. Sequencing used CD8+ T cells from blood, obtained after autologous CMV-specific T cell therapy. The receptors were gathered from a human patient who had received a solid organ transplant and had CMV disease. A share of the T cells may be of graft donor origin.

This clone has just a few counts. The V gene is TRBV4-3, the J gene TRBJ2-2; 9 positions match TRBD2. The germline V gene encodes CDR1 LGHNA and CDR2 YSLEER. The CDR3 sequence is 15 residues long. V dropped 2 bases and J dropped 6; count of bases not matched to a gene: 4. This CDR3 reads CASSQPWTSAGELFF. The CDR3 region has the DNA TGCGCCAGCAGCCAACCTTGGACTAGCGCCGGGGAGCTGTTTTTT.

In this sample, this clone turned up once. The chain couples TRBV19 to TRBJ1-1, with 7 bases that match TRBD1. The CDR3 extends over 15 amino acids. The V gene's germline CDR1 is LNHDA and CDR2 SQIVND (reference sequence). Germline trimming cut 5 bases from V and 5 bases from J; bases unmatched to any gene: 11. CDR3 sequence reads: CASSLNRGGQTEAFF. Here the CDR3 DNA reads TGTGCCAGTAGTCTCAACAGGGGTGGTCAGACTGAAGCTTTCTTT.